A single T cell receptor (beta chain) is shown here with its context. Its antigen target is currently unknown. No much larger clonotype is one base removed from it; base qualities were not supplied. This sample was included in a study of shared clonotypes between healthy human individuals (TCRdb year 2020). Concerning the study at large: A few men and a couple of women, aged 18 to 49 years, made up the cohort. For each donor, CD4 naive and CD4 memory were each run on three plates, CD8 naive on two plates, and CD8 memory on one plate. The study deeply sequenced blood TCR repertoires of about 5 healthy adults to estimate repertoire size and the extent of clonotype sharing between individuals. To increase sequencing depth and limit assay-specific biases, TCR repertoire library preparation and sequencing were carried out by different laboratories using diverse techniques. Between about 0.9 and 9 billion PBMCs per donor were obtained by leukapheresis.

The full study reports these points: Compared with non-shared clonotypes, clonotypes shared by all four sorted-subset donors had higher generation probabilities. Rarefaction of sorted-subset datasets indicated incomplete sequencing despite the large sequencing depth. Because the study included only a small number of donors, the genetic and exposure-history diversity represented was limited. Across a handful of donors, around 5.4% of naive CD4, approximately 4% of naive CD8, approximately 2.5% of memory CD4, and approximately 0.4% of memory CD8 clonotypes were shared. Only blood was sampled, and tissue TCR repertoires likely differ from those in blood. Naive subsets generally had larger estimated clonotype richness than memory subsets. Pairwise subsampling indicated that sequencing depth was expected to affect the degree of clonotype sharing among donors.

The donors were healthy, HIV-negative adults with no recently reported acute infections or vaccinations. All donors were Caucasian adults living in Nashville, Tennessee, USA. CD4+ T cells were enriched by magnetic negative selection; naive cells were then positively selected on CD45RA, and the negative fraction formed the memory subset. After blood collection by leukapheresis, PBMCs were isolated using Ficoll-Histopaque density gradient centrifugation and then cryopreserved in the vapor phase of liquid nitrogen. Purity and quantity of every magnetically sorted T cell population were checked by analytical flow cytometry. Genomic DNA was isolated from every sorted fraction and measured by UV absorbance on a Nanodrop 2000c. The cysteine opens and the phenylalanine closes a CDR3 of 15 amino acids. The kept DNA is CDR3 alone, 45 bases in frame from the first base. From the germline V gene, CDR1 is SGHTA and CDR2 is FQGNSA. At the junction V is shortened by 4 bases and J by 4 bases, with 17 bases in between.

TCR CDR3 regions were amplified from genomic DNA by multiplex PCR using the deep immunoSEQ assay. Genomic DNA extracted from each cell subset was distributed evenly over all wells of several immunoSEQ 96-well plates, and each plate served as one replicate. For sorted subsets, each replicate PCR was loaded with roughly 0.2 ug genomic DNA, equivalent to 30,000 or so T cell genomes. The purified libraries were quantified using a Qubit 3.0 fluorometer, sized with a Bioanalyzer 2100, and then quantified again using the KAPA Library Quantification kit. Every immunoSEQ 96-well plate was sequenced on a separate single-read 150-cycle Illumina NextSeq 550 flow cell. From the authors' description of their analysis: Because the immunoSEQ output included only junctional sequences and no quality scores, the filtering could not be the same as the filtering used for full-length reads. Sequences were annotated with PyIR, a Python wrapper for IgBLAST v1.9, and V/J genes and CDR3 were assigned using IMGT germline references. Reads with weak V/J assignments (E-value above 1e-6), missing CDR3, stop codons, out-of-frame junctions, or ambiguous translated residues were removed. V3J clonotypes were defined as sequences sharing an identical inferred V gene, J gene, and CDR3 amino acid sequence. The percentage overlap between two repertoires was calculated by dividing the number of shared unique clonotypes by the size of the smaller repertoire. Repertoire richness was assessed with RTK rarefaction, the Chao1 estimator, and Recon v2.1 estimates of unobserved clonotypes. Generation probabilities were computed with OLGA for all TCRbeta clonotypes obtained by the gDNA method from a few donors. Drawn from immuneACCESS, this table holds only the in-frame rearrangements with V and J called that TCRdb kept. Clones are partly lost; checked studies trace under half to an unresolved V gene and leave the rest unexplained. V, J and clone size reflect that table, while D and trimming were determined from the DNA. This sample is represented by 850,000 to 1,200,000 clones; around 76% of them were singletons. Jointly, the top ten make up approximately 1.5% of the sample.

The sequencing sample was made of memory CD4+ T cells sorted from blood. The cell subset or site label for this specimen denotes: CD45RA-negative fraction. The rearranged chain carries TRBV7-2 and TRBJ2-7; the D gene is perhaps TRBD2, on 5 matching bases. The source of this sequence is a man aged 18 to 30 in good health. The CDR3: CASSSRLKGEYEQYF. The sequence in DNA is TGTGCCAGCAGCTCCCGGCTAAAGGGAGAATACGAGCAGTACTTC.